A selection of T cell receptor beta chains follows, all from one sample in a study of T cell repertoires in cytomegalovirus infection. These receptors' antigens are unknown. Each CDR3 protein gets one entry after TCRdb re-called the reads with MiXCR. The table has some 920,000 distinct CDR3 sequences, around 30% seen once; the top ten hold more than 13%. The specimen comprised cultured CD8+ T cells from PBMCs, sampled from culture after CMV antigen stimulation. The source of these receptors is a human donor in good health (CMV status not recorded). Some clones in this sample may be carry-over from other donors' samples. CDR3s include the opening cysteine and the closing phenylalanine or tryptophan. A D gene is named only where the DNA matches it firmly. Size is omitted from some rows. Given values are once, few, many or a class for expanded clones.

abundance	v_gene	d_gene	j_gene	len	CDR3nt	CDR3aa
NA	TRBV7-9	NA	TRBJ1-4	15	TGTGCCAGCAACTCAACGAGAGACAGAAATGAAAAACTGTTTTTT	CASNSTRDRNEKLFF
NA	TRBV27	NA	TRBJ2-1	13	TGTGCCAGCAGTCTAGGGATTAACAATGAGCAGTTCTTC	CASSLGINNEQFF
NA	TRBV6-5	NA	TRBJ1-2	13	TGTGCCAGCAGTTACTCGACGTCCGCGGGCTACACCTTC	CASSYSTSAGYTF
NA	TRBV25-1	NA	TRBJ2-1	16	TGTGCCAGCAGTGAACGAGGGGCAGGGCCCTACAATGAGCAGTTCTTC	CASSERGAGPYNEQFF
NA	TRBV7-9	NA	TRBJ1-2	16	TGTGCCAGCAGCGGTTTTCGGACAGTCGTCAACTGGGGCTACACCTTC	CASSGFRTVVNWGYTF
NA	TRBV24-1	NA	TRBJ2-2	13	TGTGCCACCAGTGATGAGAGTACCGGGGAGCTGTTTTTT	CATSDESTGELFF
medium-sized	TRBV7-6	TRBD2	TRBJ2-3	15	TGTGCCAGCAGCTTAGCGCCTAGCGGGACGGATACGCAGTATTTT	CASSLAPSGTDTQYF
many	TRBV6-5	NA	TRBJ1-1	13	TGTGCCAGCAGTTACTCACCGGGCACTGAAGCTTTCTTT	CASSYSPGTEAFF
many	TRBV6-2/TRBV6-3	TRBD2	TRBJ2-1	15	TGTGCCAGCAGTCCCCTGACTAGCGGGCAGGGTGAGCAGTTCTTC	CASSPLTSGQGEQFF
few	TRBV27	NA	TRBJ1-6	13	TGTGCCAGCAGTCAGGTCTATAATTCACCCCTCCACTTT	CASSQVYNSPLHF
NA	TRBV5-6	NA	TRBJ1-2	14	TGTGCCAGCAGCCCCGTCACGGGGGGTGGGGGATCGTACTTC	CASSPVTGGGGSYF
NA	TRBV27	NA	TRBJ1-1	11	TGTGCCAGCATCGGTGACACTGAAGCTTTCTTT	CASIGDTEAFF
once	TRBV7-9	TRBD1	TRBJ2-7	16	TGTGCCAACAGCTTAGCCCCAGGGGGCGGCTCCTACGAGCAGTACTTC	CANSLAPGGGSYEQYF
NA	TRBV27	TRBD2	TRBJ2-5	17	TGTGCCAGCAGTCCCGGACTAGCGGGGCCTCTCCAAGAGACCCAGTACTTC	CASSPGLAGPLQETQYF
NA	TRBV12-3/TRBV12-4	NA	TRBJ1-1	13	TGTGCCAGCAGTGGCCCCGGGGGCACTGAAGCTTTCTTT	CASSGPGGTEAFF
NA	TRBV19	NA	TRBJ1-2	13	TGTGTCAGTAGTATTCCAGGGAATTATGGCTACACCTTC	CVSSIPGNYGYTF
NA	TRBV12-3/TRBV12-4	NA	TRBJ1-4	14	TGTACCAGCAGGGAGGGAAGGTCGGATGAAAAACTGTTTTTT	CTSREGRSDEKLFF
NA	TRBV27	NA	TRBJ2-2	17	TGTGCCAGCAGTCCCGCGTGGGGCCAATCGAACACCGGGGAGCTGTTTTTT	CASSPAWGQSNTGELFF
NA	TRBV5-4	NA	TRBJ2-3	17	TGTGCCAGCATCCCCACCGGCCAGGGCCCACTCACAGATACGCAGTATTTT	CASIPTGQGPLTDTQYF
NA	TRBV20-1	TRBD2	TRBJ2-1	13	TGCAGTGCTATGGCGGGGGGGCCCCATGAGCAGTTCTTC	CSAMAGGPHEQFF
NA	TRBV6-2/TRBV6-3	NA	TRBJ2-4	11	TGTGCCAGCAGTTCCCTGGCCATTCAGTACTTC	CASSSLAIQYF
NA	TRBV5-6	NA	TRBJ2-1	16	TGTGCCAGCAGCTCTGGGCCGGCGACCTTGCGAGAGACCCAGTTCTTC	CASSSGPATLRETQFF
few	TRBV11-2	NA	TRBJ1-1	14	TGTGCCAGCACCCCTAGCGGGGGGCCCACTGAAGCTTTCTTT	CASTPSGGPTEAFF
many	TRBV7-9	NA	TRBJ2-1	14	TGTGCCAGCAGCCTTCCAGGCAAGTTCAATGAGCAGTTCTTC	CASSLPGKFNEQFF
NA	TRBV6-5	NA	TRBJ2-1	16	TGTGCCAGCAGTCTCCGTCCCTATCAGCCCCACAATGAGCAGTTCTTC	CASSLRPYQPHNEQFF
many	TRBV7-9	NA	TRBJ2-7	14	TGTGCCAGCAGCTCCCCGACTCTGACCTACGAGCAGTACTTC	CASSSPTLTYEQYF
NA	TRBV7-2	TRBD2	TRBJ2-1	19	TGTGCCAGCAGCTTTCTTGGACTAGCGGGCCTGGATCCTAGGGATGAGCAGTTCTTC	CASSFLGLAGLDPRDEQFF
many	TRBV20-1	NA	TRBJ1-3	15	TGCAGTGCTAGAGCGGCAGATTACTCTGGAAACACCATATATTTT	CSARAADYSGNTIYF
NA	TRBV4-1	NA	TRBJ1-2	15	TGTGCCAGCAGCCAAGATTACAGCTCTAACTATGGCTACACCTTC	CASSQDYSSNYGYTF
many	TRBV7-2	TRBD1	TRBJ1-2	16	TGTGCCAGCAGCTTAACGCCGACAGGGGTGCATCATGGCTACACCTTC	CASSLTPTGVHHGYTF
NA	TRBV6-5	NA	TRBJ2-1	15	TGTGCCAGCAGTTACGGGCGGGGTATCTACAATGAGCAGTTCTTC	CASSYGRGIYNEQFF
NA	TRBV19	NA	TRBJ1-1	12	TGTGCCAGTAAGGACGTGGGGAACGCAGCTTTCTTT	CASKDVGNAAFF
NA	TRBV27	NA	TRBJ1-6	18	TGTGCCAGCAGTGTCGGCGGCGCAACTCGCTCCAATAATTCACCCCTCCACTTT	CASSVGGATRSNNSPLHF
NA	TRBV12-5	TRBD1	TRBJ2-5	16	TGTGCTAGTGACATAGGACAGGAAGGCCTCCAAGAGACCCAGTACTTC	CASDIGQEGLQETQYF
NA	TRBV4-1	NA	TRBJ2-7	14	TGCGCCAGCAGCCCGACAGACACCTACTACGAGCAGTACTTC	CASSPTDTYYEQYF
few	TRBV10-3	NA	TRBJ1-5	15	TGTGCCATCAGTGAAGAATGGGATAGCAATCAGCCCCAGCATTTT	CAISEEWDSNQPQHF
many	TRBV7-8	NA	TRBJ2-2	16	TGTGCCAGCAGCTTAATCCCCATTGAGGACACCGGGGAGCTGTTTTTT	CASSLIPIEDTGELFF
NA	TRBV24-1	TRBD2	TRBJ2-1	16	TGTGCCACCAGTGATTTGAAGTCTAGCGGGGGTAACGAGCAGTTCTTC	CATSDLKSSGGNEQFF
few	TRBV6-5	NA	TRBJ2-7	14	TGTGCCAGCAGTTACGGCGGCGCCGAGTACGAGCAGTACTTC	CASSYGGAEYEQYF
NA	TRBV2	NA	TRBJ1-2	14	TGTGCCAGCAGTGGGACCGAAAGGCGCTATGGCTACACCTTC	CASSGTERRYGYTF
NA	TRBV27	TRBD1	TRBJ1-1	17	TGTGCCAGCAGCCTAAATCGACAGGGTCCCTTGAACACTGAAGCTTTCTTT	CASSLNRQGPLNTEAFF
few	TRBV9	NA	TRBJ1-1	14	TGTGCCAGCAGCGCCCGGGACCGCGGCCCTGAAGCTTTCTTT	CASSARDRGPEAFF
once	TRBV20-1	NA	TRBJ1-1	12	TGCAGTGCTCGAGCGGTGAACACTGAAGCTTTCTTT	CSARAVNTEAFF
NA	TRBV6-5	NA	TRBJ1-1	19	TGTGCCAGCAGTTTTTCAGGGGAGATGGCCCCCTTCATGAACACTGAAGCTTTCTTT	CASSFSGEMAPFMNTEAFF
NA	TRBV9	NA	TRBJ1-5	13	TGTGCCAGCAGCTACTGGGGAGATCAGCCCCAGCATTTT	CASSYWGDQPQHF
NA	TRBV5-6	TRBD2	TRBJ2-1	15	TGTGCCAGCAGCCCGATTAGCGGGACGGGTAATGAGCAGTTCTTC	CASSPISGTGNEQFF
NA	TRBV7-8	NA	TRBJ1-1	15	TGTGCCAGCAGCTTAGAAACAGGGAGAGACACTGAAGCTTTCTTT	CASSLETGRDTEAFF
few	TRBV24-1	NA	TRBJ2-6	14	TGTGCCACCAGTTCGGTGTCCGGGGCCAACGTCCTGACTTTC	CATSSVSGANVLTF
many	TRBV6-5	TRBD1	TRBJ1-1	16	TGTGCCAGCAGTTATTGGACAGGGGGCGATTTGACTGAAGCTTTCTTT	CASSYWTGGDLTEAFF
few	TRBV7-9	NA	TRBJ2-7	12	TGTGCCAGCAGCTTCGGGCAGTACGAGCAGTACTTC	CASSFGQYEQYF
NA	TRBV6-1	NA	TRBJ1-1	13	TGTGCCAGCAAACCACACCCTGACACTGAAGCTTTCTTT	CASKPHPDTEAFF
many	TRBV7-6	NA	TRBJ2-5	16	TGTGCCAGCAGCTTGGGGCAGGATGGACTCGGGCAGACCCAGTACTTC	CASSLGQDGLGQTQYF
many	TRBV7-9	NA	TRBJ1-5	14	TGTGCCAGCAGCCCGACAGAGAGCAATCAGCCCCAGCATTTT	CASSPTESNQPQHF
NA	TRBV27	NA	TRBJ1-2	16	TGTGCCAGCAGTTCCCCCCGGGCTAAACCCTACTATGGCTACACCTTC	CASSSPRAKPYYGYTF